The 12 T cell receptor beta chains below all came from one sample that was sequenced in a study of blood T cell repertoires in COVID-19. Using immunoSEQ multiplex PCR, the repertoire was profiled, and TCRdb retains in-frame clones only, with some absent. The sample has under 250,000 clones, 83% seen once. The sample taken for sequencing was peripheral blood. The receptor set was obtained from a man aged 50 to 60 with active or convalescent COVID-19.

The chain links TRBV5-4 to TRBJ2-6; 12 nucleotides agree with TRBD1. From germline, CDR1 is SGHNT and CDR2 YYREEE (reference sequence). V was clipped by 1 base and J by 1 base; unmatched bases: 6. This CDR3 contains 19 residues. Here the CDR3 reads CASSLSRDRGLSGANVLTF. CDR3 bases: TGTGCCAGCAGCTTGTCCCGGGACAGGGGGCTGTCTGGGGCCAACGTCCTGACTTTC.

The rearrangement links TRBV30 to TRBJ2-4; 8 bases agree with TRBD1. The CDR3 runs 14 residues. V was pared by 0 bases and J by 6 bases, with 4 bases of the junction left unmatched. Germline-derived CDR1 and CDR2 are GTSNPN and SVGIG (reference sequence). The CDR3 DNA is TGTGCCTGGAGTGTACAGGGGGTGCGAAACATTCAGTACTTC. Translating gives CAWSVQGVRNIQYF.

V usage is TRBV27 and J usage is TRBJ2-7; 10 nucleotides line up with TRBD2. The CDR3 covers 14 residues. CDR1 is MNHEY and CDR2 is SMNVEV in the germline V gene (reference sequence). The V and J ends lost 5 bases and 6 bases, in that order; junction bases with no gene match: 7. CDR3 region: CASSGSGGGREQYF. CDR3 nucleotides: TGTGCCAGCAGTGGGAGCGGGGGGGGCCGCGAGCAGTACTTC.

The chain carries TRBV12-3 or TRBV12-4 and TRBJ2-1; a possible D gene is TRBD2 (5 bases). The V end lost 7 bases, the J end lost 11 bases, and 12 bases lay between the germline ends. The CDR3 covers 11 residues. CDR3 amino acids: CASTRTEKQFF. The DNA for the CDR3 is TGTGCCAGCACCAGGACTGAAAAGCAGTTCTTC.

V is TRBV6-1 and J is TRBJ1-4; D might be TRBD1 (6 bases). V lost 3 bases to trimming and J lost 3 bases, with 17 bases between them. This CDR3 has 17 residues. Germline CDR1 is MNHNS and CDR2 is SASEGT. For the CDR3, the DNA is TGTGCCAGCAGTGACCCAAACTTGACAGGCTCTAATGAAAAACTGTTTTTT. Its protein product is CASSDPNLTGSNEKLFF.

The chain is built from TRBV29-1 and TRBJ2-7, with 8 bases fitting TRBD2. Germline V lookup: CDR1 SQVTM, CDR2 ANQGSEA. Unmatched junction bases numbered 16, after V lost 2 bases and J lost 4 bases. The CDR3 runs 17 residues. CDR3: CSVESVVAGLDLYEQYF. Written as DNA, the CDR3 is TGCAGCGTTGAATCGGTGGTAGCGGGACTTGACCTTTACGAGCAGTACTTC.

The rearrangement uses TRBV6-6 and TRBJ2-7; D is unresolved. V was pared by 4 bases and J by 3 bases, with 16 bases between. CDR3 size: 15 residues. CDR1 MNHNY and CDR2 SVGAGI come from the germline V gene (reference sequence). The chain's CDR3 is CASSSPTLNSYEQYF. The CDR3 DNA follows: TGTGCCAGCAGTTCCCCCACCCTAAATAGCTACGAGCAGTACTTC.

The sample holds a few counts of this clone. In nucleotides, the CDR3 is TGTGCCAGCAGCCCGGACAGAGTGACCTATGGCTACACCTTC. Protein sequence: CASSPDRVTYGYTF. V is TRBV7-8 and J is TRBJ1-2; D possibly corresponds to TRBD1 (6 bases). Trimming cost V 5 bases and J 4 bases, with 14 bases left between them. Germline lookup yields CDR1 SGHVS and CDR2 FQNEAQ. This CDR3 has 14 residues.

The rearrangement uses TRBV6-2 or TRBV6-3 and TRBJ2-7; TRBD2 aligns across 11 bases. In germline, CDR1 is MNHEY, CDR2 SVGEGT. Trimming took 6 bases from V and 5 from J; bases not matched to a gene: 15. The CDR3 is 17 amino acids. CDR3 amino acids: CASSQTPQLAGAHEQYF. DNA for the CDR3: TGTGCCAGCAGCCAGACCCCGCAACTAGCGGGGGCCCACGAGCAGTACTTC.

This sequence joins TRBV29-1 and TRBJ2-7; TRBD1 agrees at 8 bases. Germline assignment: CDR1 SQVTM and CDR2 ANQGSEA. V was pared by 6 bases and J by 2 bases, with 6 bases of the junction left unmatched. This CDR3 region has 13 residues. In nucleotides, the CDR3 is TGCAGCGTACGACAGGGGCTAGCCTACGAGCAGTACTTC. Its protein product is CSVRQGLAYEQYF.

This chain joins TRBV7-2 and TRBJ1-3; 10 nucleotides align to TRBD1. The CDR3 is 16 amino acids. Germline V gene data show CDR1 as SGHTA and CDR2 as FQGNSA. V dropped 0 bases and J dropped 2; count of bases not matched to a gene: 1. CDR3 sequence: CASSLAGQGAGNTIYF. The CDR3 DNA follows: TGTGCCAGCAGCTTAGCAGGACAGGGGGCTGGAAACACCATATATTTT.

This chain connects TRBV28 to TRBJ1-1, with D unclear. Germline V gene lookup returns CDR1 MDHEN and CDR2 SYDVKM. Trimming shortened V by 10 bases and J by 0 bases, and 15 bases separated the two germline ends. CDR3 length: 14 residues. CDR3 sequence: CATSSRIMNTEAFF. CDR3 DNA: TGTGCCACCTCCTCCAGGATAATGAACACTGAAGCTTTCTTT.